These 18 T cell receptor beta chains came from one sample sequenced in a study of T-cell memory formation after mild COVID-19 (dated by TCRdb to about 2021). The method was 5' RACE. The sequencing machine was an Illumina NovaSeq 6000. TCRdb trimmed public reads at Q25 via fastp, called clones via MiXCR and kept in-frame beta chains. CDR3 protein duplicates are merged, each entry listing the most common genes and DNA. This sample is represented by hundreds of thousands of distinct CDR3 sequences; over 25% of them were singletons. Clones ranked in the top ten supply roughly 12% of the sample. Input material: PBMCs or a T cell subset sorted from them (not recorded which). The receptors were gathered from an adult woman who had mild COVID-19 (a few samples of this study predate the infection). The sample titles of this study are shuffled in the database, so cell type and time point are left out; the donor was told from shared clones.

The chain is built from TRBV25-1 and TRBJ1-1; D unresolved. The CDR3 has 13 residues. Germline V lookup: CDR1 MGHDK, CDR2 SYGVNS. Deletions cut 4 bases from V and 6 bases from J, with 12 bases between. The CDR3 is CASSGIANPEAFF. The CDR3 bases are TGTGCCAGCAGTGGGATTGCCAATCCTGAAGCTTTCTTT. Full variable domain (rest looked up from reference TRBV25-1 and TRBJ1-1): EADIYQTPRYLVIGTGKKITLECSQTMGHDKMYWYQQDPGMELHLIHYSYGVNSTEKGDLSSESTVSRIRTEHFPLTLESARPSHTSQYLCASSGIANPEAFFGQGTRLTVV.

This clonotype was detected a few times. This chain connects TRBV2 to TRBJ2-1, with 7 bases matching TRBD2. Looked up from germline, CDR1 is SNHLY and CDR2 is FYNNEI. This CDR3 spans 17 amino acids. V was pared by 2 bases and J by 0 bases, with 7 bases of the junction left unmatched. CDR3 bases: TGTGCCAGCAGTGAAAGAGGGTCTAGCGGCTCCTACAATGAGCAGTTCTTC. This codes for CASSERGSSGSYNEQFF.

The rearrangement uses TRBV6-5 and TRBJ2-7, with unresolved D. Germline V lookup: CDR1 MNHEY, CDR2 SVGAGI. V dropped 6 bases and J dropped 2 bases, with 14 bases sitting between them. The CDR3 length is 14 residues. As DNA, the CDR3 is TGTGCCAGCAGCCTCAAAGACCCGGCCTACGAGCAGTACTTC. Protein: CASSLKDPAYEQYF.

This rearrangement joins TRBV4-1 to TRBJ1-2; 7 bases line up with TRBD1. From germline, CDR1 is MGHRA and CDR2 YSYEKL. With 4 bases clipped from V and 4 bases from J, the junction kept 15 bases outside the gene matches. The CDR3 length is 17 residues. Written as DNA, the CDR3 is TGCGCCAGCAGCCCCCTGGGCAGGGGGGGGCCGGGCTATGGCTACACCTTC. It is translated as CASSPLGRGGPGYGYTF.

This clonotype was seen a few times. This rearrangement joins TRBV9 to TRBJ2-3, with 7 bases identical to TRBD2. There are 20 residues in the CDR3. Per germline, CDR1 SGDLS and CDR2 YYNGEE. The trim removed 0 bases at V and 4 bases at J, leaving 20 bases unmatched. The CDR3 is CASSVEFWGAGRRPPDTQYF. In DNA, the CDR3 is TGTGCCAGCAGCGTAGAGTTTTGGGGAGCGGGAAGGCGCCCACCAGATACGCAGTATTTT. Full variable domain (rest looked up from reference TRBV9 and TRBJ2-3): DSGVTQTPKHLITATGQRVTLRCSPRSGDLSVYWYQQSLDQGLQFLIQYYNGEERAKGNILERFSAQQFPDLHSELNLSSLELGDSALYFCASSVEFWGAGRRPPDTQYFGPGTRLTVL.

DNA for the CDR3: TGTGCCACCAGTGATTTGCGAGGCGGGATCTCCTACAATGAGCAGTTCTTC. Translation: CATSDLRGGISYNEQFF. The chain has TRBV24-1 and TRBJ2-1; D perhaps matches TRBD2 (6 bases). The V gene's germline CDR1 is KGHDR and CDR2 SFDVKD. Trimming removed 0 bases at V and 0 bases at J, with 11 bases between. The CDR3 spans 17 residues.

The CDR3 DNA follows: TGTGCCAGCAGTTACCACCAGGGACGGGGCGGGGCGCAGTATTTT. Translation: CASSYHQGRGGAQYF. The chain joins TRBV6-5 to TRBJ2-3; the D gene is possibly TRBD2 (6 bases). Trimming cost V 2 bases and J 10 bases, with 19 bases left between them. This CDR3 contains 15 residues. CDR1 is MNHEY, CDR2 SVGAGI, per germline.

The V and J genes are TRBV6-5 and TRBJ2-6, with 10 bases aligning to TRBD2. This CDR3 is 19 amino acids long. After removal of 5 bases from V and 2 bases from J, the junction contained 12 bases not matched to a gene. The germline CDR1 and CDR2 sequences are MNHEY and SVGAGI. CDR3 in amino acids: CASSNPPLAGAAGANVLTF. The CDR3 bases are TGTGCCAGCAGTAACCCTCCTCTAGCGGGAGCGGCTGGGGCCAACGTCCTGACTTTC.

The chain is built from TRBV29-1 and TRBJ2-7; D gene unclear. Trimming shortened V by 4 bases and J by 3 bases, and 10 bases separated the two germline ends. Germline CDR1 and CDR2: SQVTM and ANQGSEA. This CDR3 has 12 residues. DNA for the CDR3: TGCAGCGTTGTTGTGGACGGCTACGAGCAGTACTTC. It codes for CSVVVDGYEQYF.

This chain uses TRBV5-1 with TRBJ2-2; TRBD1 aligns across 10 bases. The V gene's germline CDR1 is SGHRS and CDR2 YFSETQ. This CDR3 comprises 15 residues. The V and J ends lost 2 bases and 3 bases, in that order; junction bases with no gene match: 1. The CDR3 spells CASSFGQGDTGELFF. In nucleotides, the CDR3 is TGCGCCAGCAGCTTCGGACAGGGGGACACCGGGGAGCTGTTTTTT.

The table lists this clonotype with a few counts. The junction does not match germline at one end; this may be a read error. The gene calls are TRBV6-2 or TRBV6-3 and TRBJ2-1; D remains unclear. This CDR3 region has 12 residues. CDR1 MNHEY and CDR2 SVGEGT come from the germline V gene. The CDR3 reads CASSYLYSEQFF. The CDR3 DNA sequence: TGTGCCAGCAGTTACTTGTACAGTGAGCAGTTCTTC.

This clonotype has just a few counts. The rearrangement links TRBV15 to TRBJ2-7, with no clear D. Germline V gene data show CDR1 as LNHNV and CDR2 as YYDKDF (reference sequence). CDR3 size: 15 residues. The germline V and J ends were trimmed by 0 bases and 5 bases, with 14 bases remaining between them. In DNA form, the CDR3 reads TGTGCCACCAGCAGAGAAGCCGCCCAATCTGACGAGCAGTACTTC. Its protein is CATSREAAQSDEQYF.

V gene TRBV7-9 combines with J gene TRBJ2-7; no firm D call. CDR3 length: 12 residues. Germline V gene sequence: CDR1 SEHNR, CDR2 FQNEAQ (reference sequence). Trimming cost V 6 bases and J 3 bases, with 9 bases left between them. The CDR3 region has the DNA TGTGCCAGCAGTTTTGACAACTACGAGCAGTACTTC. It codes for CASSFDNYEQYF.

The chain links TRBV12-3 or TRBV12-4 to TRBJ2-3; possibly TRBD1 or TRBD2 for D (5 bases each). Trimming removed 6 bases from V and 1 base from J, with 11 bases in between. The CDR3 has 14 residues. CDR3 in DNA: TGTGCCAGCAGCGGGGCGTATCGCACAGATACGCAGTATTTT. Amino acids: CASSGAYRTDTQYF.

This clonotype has ten or more counts. V usage is TRBV5-1 and J usage is TRBJ2-6, with D perhaps given as TRBD1 or TRBD2 (5 bases each). Germline V gene data show CDR1 as SGHRS and CDR2 as YFSETQ. This CDR3 has 15 residues. Trimming took off 4 bases at V and 1 base at J, with 9 bases between the two ends. The CDR3: CASSLRESGANVLTF. The CDR3 DNA follows: TGCGCCAGCAGCCTCAGGGAGTCTGGGGCCAACGTCCTGACTTTC.

This clonotype was observed at least ten times. V is TRBV12-3 or TRBV12-4 and J is TRBJ2-1; D is unresolved. Trimming removed 3 bases from V and 7 bases from J, with 4 bases in between. The CDR3 totals 11 residues. The CDR3 DNA follows: TGTGCCAGCAGTTTTAGGAATGAGCAGTTCTTC. This codes for CASSFRNEQFF.

CDR3 sequence (DNA): TGTGCCAGCAGTGCCTCGGATCATTACGAGCAGTACTTC. Translated, it gives CASSASDHYEQYF. The chain has TRBV6-4 and TRBJ2-7; D call uncertain. Per germline, CDR1 MRHNA and CDR2 SNTAGT. The CDR3 has 13 residues. V was pared by 4 bases and J by 4 bases, with 11 bases between.

This clonotype has a handful of counts. The rearrangement joins TRBV13 to TRBJ2-5; D possibly corresponds to TRBD2 (5 bases). Trimming removed 5 bases at V and 1 base at J, with 11 bases between. The V gene's germline CDR1 is PRHDT and CDR2 FYEKMQ (reference sequence). The CDR3 is 14 amino acids. The CDR3 DNA sequence: TGTGCCAGCAGCATGACCCGGGGCCAAGAGACCCAGTACTTC. Amino acid sequence: CASSMTRGQETQYF.